The T cell receptor beta chain under discussion was sequenced for a study of human T cells and chemical hapten exposure. Study-wide results and limits: Alopecia in all donors means immunity may differ from healthy individuals.

As for time point: patch test 2, 6 weeks after DPC sensitization. Documented treatment: therapeutic diphenylcyclopropenone sensitization with weekly scalp DPC. Patients had alopecia, were aged 18 to 70, and were not pregnant. TCRdb itself ran the RACE reads through MiXCR, one entry per CDR3 protein. The sample has about 110,000 distinct CDR3 sequences; less than 10% are singletons. CDR3 length: 14 residues. V dropped 6 bases and J dropped 6 bases, with 17 bases sitting between them. Germline V CDR1 and CDR2: MNHEY, SVGAGI. This clonotype was detected a few times. Its antigen is unidentified. The origin of this receptor is a woman aged 40 to 50 with alopecia areata. Some clones in this sample may be carry-over from other donors' samples. The rearrangement links TRBV6-5 to TRBJ1-1; D ambiguous. This specimen consisted of whole blood, obtained in connection with sensitization to the hapten diphenylcyclopropenone (DPC). As DNA, the CDR3 is TGTGCCAGCAGGGTCCTGACGAGTAGACCTGAAGCTTTCTTT. It yields the protein CASRVLTSRPEAFF.